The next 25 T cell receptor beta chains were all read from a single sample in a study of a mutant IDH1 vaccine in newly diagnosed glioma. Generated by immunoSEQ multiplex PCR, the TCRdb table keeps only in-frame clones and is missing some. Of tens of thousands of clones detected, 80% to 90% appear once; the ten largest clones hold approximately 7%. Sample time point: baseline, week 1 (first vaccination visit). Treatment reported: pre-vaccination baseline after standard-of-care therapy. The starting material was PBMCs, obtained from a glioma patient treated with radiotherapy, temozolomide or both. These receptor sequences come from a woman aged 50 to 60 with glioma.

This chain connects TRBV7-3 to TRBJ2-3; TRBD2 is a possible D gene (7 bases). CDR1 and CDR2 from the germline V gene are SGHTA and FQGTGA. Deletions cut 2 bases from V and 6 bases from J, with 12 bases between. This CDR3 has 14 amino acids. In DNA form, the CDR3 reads TGTGCCAGCAGCTTAGGGGGGGCAGGGGATACGCAGTATTTT. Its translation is CASSLGGAGDTQYF.

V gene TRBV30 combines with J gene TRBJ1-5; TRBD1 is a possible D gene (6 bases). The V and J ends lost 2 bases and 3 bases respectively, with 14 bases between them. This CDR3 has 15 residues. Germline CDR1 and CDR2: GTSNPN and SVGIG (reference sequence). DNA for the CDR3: TGTGCCTGGAGTCCGGGACATATCGACAATCAGCCCCAGCATTTT. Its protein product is CAWSPGHIDNQPQHF.

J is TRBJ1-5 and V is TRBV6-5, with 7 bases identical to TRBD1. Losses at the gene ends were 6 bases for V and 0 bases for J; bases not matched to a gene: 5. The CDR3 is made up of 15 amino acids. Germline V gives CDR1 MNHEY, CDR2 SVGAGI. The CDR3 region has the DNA TGTGCCAGCAGGGGGGGACAGAATAGCAATCAGCCCCAGCATTTT. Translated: CASRGGQNSNQPQHF.

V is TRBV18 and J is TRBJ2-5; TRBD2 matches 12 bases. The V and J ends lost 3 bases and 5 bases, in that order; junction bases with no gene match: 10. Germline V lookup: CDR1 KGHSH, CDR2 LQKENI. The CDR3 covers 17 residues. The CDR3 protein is CASSPTGLAGTTETQYF. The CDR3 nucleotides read TGTGCCAGCTCACCTACCGGACTAGCGGGGACCACCGAGACCCAGTACTTC.

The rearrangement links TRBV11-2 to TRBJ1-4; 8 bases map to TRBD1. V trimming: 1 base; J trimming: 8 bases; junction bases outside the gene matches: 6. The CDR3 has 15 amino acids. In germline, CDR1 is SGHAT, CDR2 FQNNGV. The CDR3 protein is CASSLAAGGREKLFF. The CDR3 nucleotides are TGTGCCAGCAGCTTAGCGGCAGGGGGCAGAGAAAAACTGTTTTTT.

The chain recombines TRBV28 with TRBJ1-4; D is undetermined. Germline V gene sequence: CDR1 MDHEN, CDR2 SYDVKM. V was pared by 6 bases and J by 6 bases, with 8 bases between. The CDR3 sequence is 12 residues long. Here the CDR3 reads CASRVLDEKLFF. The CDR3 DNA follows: TGTGCCAGCAGGGTATTAGATGAAAAACTGTTTTTT.

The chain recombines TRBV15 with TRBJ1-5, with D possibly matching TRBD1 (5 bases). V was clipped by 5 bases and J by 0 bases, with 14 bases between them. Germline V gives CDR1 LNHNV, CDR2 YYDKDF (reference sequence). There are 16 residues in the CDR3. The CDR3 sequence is CATSGGIQDSNQPQHF. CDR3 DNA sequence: TGTGCCACCAGCGGGGGGATACAAGATAGCAATCAGCCCCAGCATTTT.

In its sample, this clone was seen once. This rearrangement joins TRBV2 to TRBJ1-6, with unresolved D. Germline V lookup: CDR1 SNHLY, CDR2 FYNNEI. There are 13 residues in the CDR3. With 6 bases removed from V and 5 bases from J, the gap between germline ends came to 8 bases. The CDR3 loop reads CASRPLNNSPLHF. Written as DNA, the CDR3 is TGTGCCAGCAGGCCTCTGAATAATTCACCCCTCCACTTT.

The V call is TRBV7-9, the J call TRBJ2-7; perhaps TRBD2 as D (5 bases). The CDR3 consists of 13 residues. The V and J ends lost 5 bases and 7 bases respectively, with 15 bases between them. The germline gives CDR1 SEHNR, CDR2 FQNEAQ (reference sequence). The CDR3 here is CASSVAGGSEQYF. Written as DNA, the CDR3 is TGTGCCAGCAGCGTCGCCGGCGGGTCGGAGCAGTACTTC. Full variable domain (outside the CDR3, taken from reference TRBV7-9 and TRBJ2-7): DTGVSQNPRHKITKRGQNVTFRCDPISEHNRLYWYRQTLGQGPEFLTYFQNEAQLEKSRLLSDRFSAERPKGSFSTLEIQRTEQGDSAMYLCASSVAGGSEQYFGPGTRLTVT.

The CDR3: CASSLTIKETQYF. CDR3 bases: TGTGCCAGCAGCTTAACGATCAAAGAGACCCAGTACTTC. The chain links TRBV7-3 to TRBJ2-5, with D unclear. The CDR3 has 13 amino acids. V lost 0 bases and J lost 3, with 5 bases in between. Germline values: CDR1 SGHTA, CDR2 FQGTGA. Looking up the rest from reference TRBV7-3 and TRBJ2-5 gives the full variable domain: GAGVSQTPSNKVTEKGKYVELRCDPISGHTALYWYRQSLGQGPEFLIYFQGTGAADDSGLPNDRFFAVRPEGSVSTLKIQRTERGDSAVYLCASSLTIKETQYFGPGTRLLVL.

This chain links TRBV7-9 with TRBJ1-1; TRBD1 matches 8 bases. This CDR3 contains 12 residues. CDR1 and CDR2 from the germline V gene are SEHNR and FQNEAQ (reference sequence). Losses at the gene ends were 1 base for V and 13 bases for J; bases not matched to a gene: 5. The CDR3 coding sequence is TGTGCCAGCAGCTTAGTGGACAGGGATTATTTCTTT. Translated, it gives CASSLVDRDYFF.

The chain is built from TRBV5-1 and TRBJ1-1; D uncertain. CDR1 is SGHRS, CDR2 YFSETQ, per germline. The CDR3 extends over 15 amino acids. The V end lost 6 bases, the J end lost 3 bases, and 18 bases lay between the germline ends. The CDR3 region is CASTQTSRRDTEAFF. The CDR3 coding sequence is TGCGCCAGCACCCAAACCTCCCGGAGGGACACTGAAGCTTTCTTT.

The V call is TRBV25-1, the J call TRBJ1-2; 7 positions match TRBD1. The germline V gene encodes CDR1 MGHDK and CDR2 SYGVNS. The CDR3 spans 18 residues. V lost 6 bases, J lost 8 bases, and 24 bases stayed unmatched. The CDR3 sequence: CASSGVTGDTEPSWGYTF. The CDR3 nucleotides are TGTGCCAGCAGCGGTGTTACAGGGGACACAGAACCCAGTTGGGGCTACACCTTC.

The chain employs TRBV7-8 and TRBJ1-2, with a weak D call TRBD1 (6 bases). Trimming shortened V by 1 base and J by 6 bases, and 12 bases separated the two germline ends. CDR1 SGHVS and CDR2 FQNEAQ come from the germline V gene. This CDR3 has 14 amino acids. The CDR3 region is CASSLVEQGNGYTF. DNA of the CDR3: TGTGCCAGCAGCTTAGTGGAACAGGGTAATGGCTACACCTTC.

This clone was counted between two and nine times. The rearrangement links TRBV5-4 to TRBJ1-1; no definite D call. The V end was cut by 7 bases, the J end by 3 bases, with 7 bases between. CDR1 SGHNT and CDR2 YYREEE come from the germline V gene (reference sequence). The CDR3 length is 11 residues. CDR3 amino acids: CASWGDTEAFF. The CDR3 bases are TGTGCCAGCTGGGGTGACACTGAAGCTTTCTTT.

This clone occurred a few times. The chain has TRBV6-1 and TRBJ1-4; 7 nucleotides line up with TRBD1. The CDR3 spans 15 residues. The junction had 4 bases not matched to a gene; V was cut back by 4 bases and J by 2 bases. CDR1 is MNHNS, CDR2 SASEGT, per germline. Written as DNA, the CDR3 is TGTGCCAGCAGTGCCCTGACAGGGACTAATGAAAAACTGTTTTTT. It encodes CASSALTGTNEKLFF.

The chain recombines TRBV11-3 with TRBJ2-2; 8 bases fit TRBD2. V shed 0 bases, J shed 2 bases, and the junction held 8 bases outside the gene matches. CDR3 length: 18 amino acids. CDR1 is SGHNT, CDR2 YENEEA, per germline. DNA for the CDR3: TGTGCCAGCAGCTTAGACCGTATAAGCGGGGGCAACACCGGGGAGCTGTTTTTT. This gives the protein CASSLDRISGGNTGELFF.

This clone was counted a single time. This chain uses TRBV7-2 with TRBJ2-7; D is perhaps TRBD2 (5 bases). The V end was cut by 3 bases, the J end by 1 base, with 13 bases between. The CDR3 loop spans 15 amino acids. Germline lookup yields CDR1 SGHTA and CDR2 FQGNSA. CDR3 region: CASSLFHEGSYEQYF. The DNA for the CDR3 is TGTGCCAGCAGCTTGTTTCACGAGGGATCCTACGAGCAGTACTTC.

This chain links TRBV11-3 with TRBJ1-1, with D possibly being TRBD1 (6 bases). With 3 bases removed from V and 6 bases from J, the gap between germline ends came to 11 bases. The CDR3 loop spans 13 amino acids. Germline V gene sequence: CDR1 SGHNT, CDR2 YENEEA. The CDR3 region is CASSLKGGAEAFF. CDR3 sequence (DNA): TGTGCCAGCAGCTTGAAAGGGGGTGCTGAAGCTTTCTTT.

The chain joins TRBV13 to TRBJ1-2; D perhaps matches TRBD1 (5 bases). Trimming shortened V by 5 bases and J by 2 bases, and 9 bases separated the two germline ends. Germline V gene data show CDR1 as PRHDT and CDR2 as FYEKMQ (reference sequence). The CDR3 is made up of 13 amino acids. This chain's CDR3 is CASSAGRNYGYTF. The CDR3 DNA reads TGTGCCAGCAGCGCAGGGAGAAACTATGGCTACACCTTC.

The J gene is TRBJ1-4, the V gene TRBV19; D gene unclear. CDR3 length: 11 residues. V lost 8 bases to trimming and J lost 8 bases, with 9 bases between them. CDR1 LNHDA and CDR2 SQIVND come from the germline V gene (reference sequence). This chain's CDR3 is CASSRWEKLFF. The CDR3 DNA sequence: TGTGCCAGTTCTCGTTGGGAAAAACTGTTTTTT.

Here the CDR3 DNA reads TGTGCCAGCAGCCCCCTTCGTCCCGCCCCTCAAGAGACCCAGTACTTC. Its protein product is CASSPLRPAPQETQYF. The V gene is TRBV7-7, the J gene TRBJ2-5; D is ambiguous. V lost 5 bases and J 2 bases, leaving 18 bases between the germline ends. Per germline, CDR1 SSHAT and CDR2 FNYEAQ (reference sequence). The CDR3 is made up of 16 amino acids.

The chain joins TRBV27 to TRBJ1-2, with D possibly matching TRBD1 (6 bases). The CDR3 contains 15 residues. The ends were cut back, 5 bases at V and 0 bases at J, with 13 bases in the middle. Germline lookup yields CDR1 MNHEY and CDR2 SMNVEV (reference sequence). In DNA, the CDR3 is TGTGCCAGCAGTCCCAGGGGCCCAGCTAACTATGGCTACACCTTC. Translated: CASSPRGPANYGYTF.

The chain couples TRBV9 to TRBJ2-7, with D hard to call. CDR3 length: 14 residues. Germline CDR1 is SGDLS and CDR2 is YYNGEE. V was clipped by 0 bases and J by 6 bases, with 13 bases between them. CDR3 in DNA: TGTGCCAGCAGCGTAGACTGGGCCCTGGGCGAGCAGTACTTC. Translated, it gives CASSVDWALGEQYF.

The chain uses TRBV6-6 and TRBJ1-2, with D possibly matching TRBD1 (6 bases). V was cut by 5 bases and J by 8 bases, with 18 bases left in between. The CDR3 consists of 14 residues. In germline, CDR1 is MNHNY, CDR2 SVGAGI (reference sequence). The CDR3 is CASSNSQGQGGYTF. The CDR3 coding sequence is TGTGCCAGCAGTAATTCACAGGGACAAGGCGGCTACACCTTC.